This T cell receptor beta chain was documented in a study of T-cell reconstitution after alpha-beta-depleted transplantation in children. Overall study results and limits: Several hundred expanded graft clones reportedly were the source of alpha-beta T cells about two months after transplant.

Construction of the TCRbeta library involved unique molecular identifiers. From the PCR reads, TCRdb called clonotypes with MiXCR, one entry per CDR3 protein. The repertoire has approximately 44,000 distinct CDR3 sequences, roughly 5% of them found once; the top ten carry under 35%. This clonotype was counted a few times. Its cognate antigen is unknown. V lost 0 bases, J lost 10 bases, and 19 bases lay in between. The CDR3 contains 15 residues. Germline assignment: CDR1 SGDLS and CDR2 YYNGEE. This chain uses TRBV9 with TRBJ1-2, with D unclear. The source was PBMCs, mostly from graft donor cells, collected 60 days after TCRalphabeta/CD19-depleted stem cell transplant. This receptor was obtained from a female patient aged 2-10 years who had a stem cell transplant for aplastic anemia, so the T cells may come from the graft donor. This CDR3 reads CASSVEGRGCPSYTF. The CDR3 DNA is TGTGCCAGCAGCGTAGAAGGGAGAGGATGCCCCTCCTACACCTTC.